This T cell receptor (beta chain) comes out of a study of kidney transplant recipient with SARS-CoV-2 infection. The ends were cut back, 6 bases at V and 7 bases at J, with 19 bases in the middle. CDR3 length equals 15 residues. This clonotype was recorded at least ten times. TCRdb re-called the reads with MiXCR, one entry per CDR3 protein. Here the sample spans 200,000 to 250,000 distinct CDR3 sequences, less than 35% being singletons. This sequence was found in a young adult male patient who had COVID-19 and was a kidney transplant recipient. Some T cells may be graft donor cells. The chain uses TRBV12-3 or TRBV12-4 and TRBJ1-5; weak D call: TRBD1 (6 bases). The starting material was a blood sample, obtained at baseline and on roughly day 110 from a kidney transplant recipient. The CDR3 DNA follows: TGTGCCAGCAGGCGGGGGGGGGCTCACGGGCAGCCCCAGCATTTT. The encoded protein is CASRRGGAHGQPQHF.